The rows below give T cell receptor beta chains drawn from one sample of a study of CD8+CD57+ T cells in acquired aplastic anemia. One entry per CDR3 protein, called by TCRdb with MiXCR from the reads. The sample shows roughly 150,000 distinct CDR3 sequences, more than 45% of them seen only once. Sequenced input: sorted CD4+, CD8+, or CD8+CD57+ T cells (not recorded which) from PBMCs. The receptors stem from a human donor with aplastic anemia. The CDR3 runs from the conserved cysteine through the conserved F or W. The D gene is left open where the match is weak. Size values are once, few and many counts, or a class for expanded clones, and some rows have none.

clone_size: NA; v_call: TRBV25-1; d_call: NA; j_call: TRBJ1-1; cdr3_nt: TGTGCCAGCGCGTCGTGGGCGACTAGGAACACTGAAGCTTTCTTT; cdr3_aa: CASASWATRNTEAFF
clone_size: many; v_call: TRBV24-1; d_call: NA; j_call: TRBJ2-3; cdr3_nt: TGTGCCACCAGTGATTCCGGGACATCTTGGGGCACAGATACGCAGTATTTT; cdr3_aa: CATSDSGTSWGTDTQYF
clone_size: many; v_call: TRBV12-3/TRBV12-4; d_call: NA; j_call: TRBJ1-4; cdr3_nt: TGTGCCAGCAGTTTAGCGGGTTCTGAAAAACTGTTTTTT; cdr3_aa: CASSLAGSEKLFF
clone_size: many; v_call: TRBV10-3; d_call: NA; j_call: TRBJ2-2; cdr3_nt: TGTGCCATCAGCCCTGACAGTAACACCGGGGAGCTGTTTTTT; cdr3_aa: CAISPDSNTGELFF
clone_size: NA; v_call: TRBV10-3; d_call: TRBD1; j_call: TRBJ1-1; cdr3_nt: TGTGCCATCAAGCCGGGACAGGGCAAGGGAACTGAAGCTTTCTTT; cdr3_aa: CAIKPGQGKGTEAFF
clone_size: once; v_call: TRBV2; d_call: TRBD2; j_call: TRBJ2-1; cdr3_nt: TGTGCCAGCAAGTCGGGACTAGCGGGCCGGGAGCAGTTCTTC; cdr3_aa: CASKSGLAGREQFF
clone_size: many; v_call: TRBV20-1; d_call: NA; j_call: TRBJ1-2; cdr3_nt: TGCAGTGCTCGGCAGGGTCCCAACTATGGCTACACCTTC; cdr3_aa: CSARQGPNYGYTF
clone_size: NA; v_call: TRBV29-1; d_call: NA; j_call: TRBJ1-1; cdr3_nt: TGCAGCCCTATCACGGCGGGTGGCACTGAAGCTTTCTTT; cdr3_aa: CSPITAGGTEAFF
clone_size: many; v_call: TRBV20-1; d_call: TRBD2; j_call: TRBJ2-1; cdr3_nt: TGCAGTGCTAGTATCTCTAGCGGCAATGAGCAGTTCTTC; cdr3_aa: CSASISSGNEQFF
clone_size: few; v_call: TRBV20-1; d_call: TRBD1; j_call: TRBJ2-6; cdr3_nt: TGCAGTGCTACCGGGACAGGGGTAGGAGGGGCCAACGTCCTGACTTTC; cdr3_aa: CSATGTGVGGANVLTF
clone_size: many; v_call: TRBV6-1; d_call: TRBD1; j_call: TRBJ2-6; cdr3_nt: TGTGCCAGCACTAAGGACAGGGGAAACTCTGGGGCCAACGTCCTGACTTTC; cdr3_aa: CASTKDRGNSGANVLTF
clone_size: many; v_call: TRBV4-1; d_call: NA; j_call: TRBJ2-5; cdr3_nt: TGCGCCAGCAGCCAAGCGGGTTGGGAGACCCAGTACTTC; cdr3_aa: CASSQAGWETQYF
clone_size: many; v_call: TRBV19; d_call: NA; j_call: TRBJ1-5; cdr3_nt: TGTGCCAGTAGTACGATTAGGACTGTATTCAATCAGCCCCAGCATTTT; cdr3_aa: CASSTIRTVFNQPQHF
clone_size: NA; v_call: TRBV2; d_call: TRBD1; j_call: TRBJ2-7; cdr3_nt: TGTGCCAGCGGGGGCAGGGGGTACGAGCAGTACTTC; cdr3_aa: CASGGRGYEQYF
clone_size: NA; v_call: TRBV7-9; d_call: TRBD1; j_call: TRBJ1-2; cdr3_nt: TGTGCCAGCAGCCCGGACAGGGTGGGGTACTATGGCTACACCTTC; cdr3_aa: CASSPDRVGYYGYTF
clone_size: once; v_call: TRBV19; d_call: NA; j_call: TRBJ2-5; cdr3_nt: TGTGCCAGTAGTATTCTGGCGGGGCGTCAAGAGACCCAGTGCTTC; cdr3_aa: CASSILAGRQETQCF
clone_size: NA; v_call: TRBV9; d_call: NA; j_call: TRBJ1-4; cdr3_nt: TGTGCCAGCAGCGTCAACCCAACTAATGAAAAACTGTTTTTT; cdr3_aa: CASSVNPTNEKLFF
clone_size: NA; v_call: TRBV7-2; d_call: TRBD1; j_call: TRBJ1-2; cdr3_nt: TGTGCCAGCAGCCCGGGGGGCAGGGGGCACGGCTACACCTTC; cdr3_aa: CASSPGGRGHGYTF
clone_size: NA; v_call: TRBV20-1; d_call: NA; j_call: TRBJ1-2; cdr3_nt: TGCAGTGCGGGTATAGCGGTAGGGGCGGGCTATGGCTACACCTTC; cdr3_aa: CSAGIAVGAGYGYTF
clone_size: NA; v_call: TRBV25-1; d_call: NA; j_call: TRBJ1-4; cdr3_nt: TGTGCCAGCAGTCTCTCAGGTGCAACTAATGAAAAACTGTTTTTT; cdr3_aa: CASSLSGATNEKLFF
clone_size: NA; v_call: TRBV24-1; d_call: NA; j_call: TRBJ2-5; cdr3_nt: TGTGCCACCAGTGTCAGTCGAGAGACCCAGTACTTC; cdr3_aa: CATSVSRETQYF
clone_size: NA; v_call: TRBV2; d_call: TRBD2; j_call: TRBJ2-5; cdr3_nt: TGTGCCAGCAGTGAAGTTAGCGGGGGGGCTCTGGAGACCCAGTACTTC; cdr3_aa: CASSEVSGGALETQYF
clone_size: NA; v_call: TRBV15; d_call: NA; j_call: TRBJ2-7; cdr3_nt: TGTGCCACCAGCAGGGAGGCTCGACAGGGAGGCGAGCAGTACTTC; cdr3_aa: CATSREARQGGEQYF
clone_size: few; v_call: TRBV19; d_call: TRBD1; j_call: TRBJ1-1; cdr3_nt: TGTGCCAGTAGTATAAAGGGGGCGGGTGAAGCTTTCTTT; cdr3_aa: CASSIKGAGEAFF
clone_size: NA; v_call: TRBV29-1; d_call: NA; j_call: TRBJ2-6; cdr3_nt: TGCAGCGTTGAGAGCCCCTCTGGGGCCAACGTCCTGACTTTC; cdr3_aa: CSVESPSGANVLTF
clone_size: NA; v_call: TRBV15; d_call: TRBD1; j_call: TRBJ1-5; cdr3_nt: TGTGCCACCGAAGGGACAGGCAACAATCAGCCCCAGCATTTT; cdr3_aa: CATEGTGNNQPQHF
clone_size: NA; v_call: TRBV20-1; d_call: NA; j_call: TRBJ2-7; cdr3_nt: TGCAGTGCTAGAGATTTGGAGGGCCTGGGCTACGAGCAGTACTTC; cdr3_aa: CSARDLEGLGYEQYF
clone_size: once; v_call: TRBV4-3; d_call: NA; j_call: TRBJ2-7; cdr3_nt: TGCGCCAGCAGCCAAGGTCCCCCAGTGCGGGGCTCTTCCTACGAGCAGTACTTC; cdr3_aa: CASSQGPPVRGSSYEQYF
clone_size: NA; v_call: TRBV10-3; d_call: NA; j_call: TRBJ2-3; cdr3_nt: TGTGCCATCAGATCCGGGGCGGGGGATACGCAGTATTTT; cdr3_aa: CAIRSGAGDTQYF
clone_size: many; v_call: TRBV19; d_call: NA; j_call: TRBJ2-7; cdr3_nt: TGTGCCAGTTCGTCTAGCTACGAGCAGTACTTC; cdr3_aa: CASSSSYEQYF
clone_size: NA; v_call: TRBV7-3; d_call: TRBD1; j_call: TRBJ1-2; cdr3_nt: TGTGCCAGCAGCCCAGGGACAGGGGGCAAGGGCTACACCTTC; cdr3_aa: CASSPGTGGKGYTF
clone_size: many; v_call: TRBV20-1; d_call: NA; j_call: TRBJ1-2; cdr3_nt: TGCAGTGCTAGGGCGGCGGGGACCTATGGCTACACCTTC; cdr3_aa: CSARAAGTYGYTF
clone_size: NA; v_call: TRBV7-9; d_call: NA; j_call: TRBJ1-2; cdr3_nt: TGTGCCAGCAGCCCACAGTATGGCTACACCTTC; cdr3_aa: CASSPQYGYTF
clone_size: many; v_call: TRBV5-1; d_call: NA; j_call: TRBJ2-3; cdr3_nt: TGCGCCAGCAGCTTGGCCGGTAGCACAGATACGCAGTATTTT; cdr3_aa: CASSLAGSTDTQYF
clone_size: many; v_call: TRBV5-1; d_call: NA; j_call: TRBJ2-3; cdr3_nt: TGCGCCAGCAGCTTGGAGGGGGTAGATACGCAGTATTTT; cdr3_aa: CASSLEGVDTQYF
clone_size: NA; v_call: TRBV19; d_call: NA; j_call: TRBJ1-3; cdr3_nt: TGTGCCAGTAGGACGGGAAGCACCATATATTTT; cdr3_aa: CASRTGSTIYF